This TCR beta chain was sequenced for a study of CD8+ T cells in alopecia areata. Whole-study results and caveats: Mouse data revealed clearer TCR sharing than patient data did, a gap possibly tied to HLA. Normal scalp had lower clonality than lesional scalp, with alopecia totalis/universalis lesions showing this most strongly.

Germline-derived CDR1 and CDR2 are SEHNR and FQNEAQ (reference sequence). There are 14 residues in the CDR3. V dropped 4 bases and J dropped 4 bases, with 11 bases sitting between them. The authors extracted RNA and reverse transcribed it into cDNA as the sequencing template. Repertoires were generated with immunoSEQ multiplex PCR, while TCRdb's copy carries only in-frame clones and drops some. The repertoire has about 30,000 clones, about three fifths of them found once; the top ten carry under 20%. Points on this clone: Its antigen remains unknown.

Samples from alopecia areata patients were lesional scalp punch biopsies and peripheral blood. PBMC-derived CD4+ and CD8+ T cells were sorted. Sequencing was carried out using NKG2D-high CD8+ T cells sorted from blood. This sequence was found in a human donor with alopecia areata. This chain joins TRBV7-9 and TRBJ1-5; D is perhaps TRBD1 (6 bases). CDR3 amino acids: CASSSGVGNQPQHF. CDR3 coding DNA: TGTGCCAGCAGCTCAGGGGTTGGGAATCAGCCCCAGCATTTT.